This T cell receptor beta chain derives from a study of beta chain features in type 1 diabetes. This clone occurred a few times. The CDR3 totals 12 residues. Germline assignment: CDR1 GTSNPN and CDR2 SVGIG (reference sequence). The V and J ends lost 8 bases and 7 bases respectively, with 17 bases between them. Expressed TCRB transcripts were sequenced because the isolated RNA had all been reverse transcribed beforehand. Produced via immunoSEQ multiplex PCR; TCRdb's table is partial and in-frame only. The table has about 300,000 clones, 8% seen once; the top ten hold about 0.93%. V usage is TRBV30 and J usage is TRBJ1-2; the D gene is possibly TRBD1 (5 bases). The sequence derives from a young woman in good health. Material: central memory CD4+ T cells from blood. CDR3 residues: CARSGGPAGYTF. Written as DNA, the CDR3 is TGTGCCCGAAGCGGGGGTCCAGCTGGCTACACCTTC.